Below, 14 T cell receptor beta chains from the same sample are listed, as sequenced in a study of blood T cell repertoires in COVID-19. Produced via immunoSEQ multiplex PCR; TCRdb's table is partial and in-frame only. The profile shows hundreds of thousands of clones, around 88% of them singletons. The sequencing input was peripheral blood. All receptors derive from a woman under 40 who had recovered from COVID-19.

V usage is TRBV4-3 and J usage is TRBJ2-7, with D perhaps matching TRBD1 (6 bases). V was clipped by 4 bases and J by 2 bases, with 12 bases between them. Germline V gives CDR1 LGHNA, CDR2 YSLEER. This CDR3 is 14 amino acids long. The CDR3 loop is CASSLKQGPYEQYF. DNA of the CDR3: TGCGCCAGCAGCCTGAAACAGGGCCCCTACGAGCAGTACTTC.

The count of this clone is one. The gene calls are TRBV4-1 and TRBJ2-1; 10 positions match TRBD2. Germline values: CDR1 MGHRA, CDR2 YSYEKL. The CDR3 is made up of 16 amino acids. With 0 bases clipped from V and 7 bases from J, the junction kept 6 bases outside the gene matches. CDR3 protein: CASSQEKRGGRNEQFF. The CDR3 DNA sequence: TGCGCCAGCAGCCAAGAAAAGCGGGGGGGCCGTAATGAGCAGTTCTTC.

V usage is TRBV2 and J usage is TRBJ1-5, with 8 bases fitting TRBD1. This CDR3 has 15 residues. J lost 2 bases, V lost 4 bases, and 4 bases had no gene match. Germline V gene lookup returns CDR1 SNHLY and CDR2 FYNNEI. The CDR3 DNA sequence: TGTGCCAGCAGTGGGACAGGGCGTGGCAATCAGCCCCAGCATTTT. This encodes CASSGTGRGNQPQHF.

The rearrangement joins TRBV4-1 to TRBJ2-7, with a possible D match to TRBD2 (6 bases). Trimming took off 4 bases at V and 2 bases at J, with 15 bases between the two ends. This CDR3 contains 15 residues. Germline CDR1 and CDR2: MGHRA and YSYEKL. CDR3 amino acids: CASSLGTFLTYEQYF. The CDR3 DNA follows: TGCGCCAGCAGCCTCGGGACTTTCCTGACCTACGAGCAGTACTTC.

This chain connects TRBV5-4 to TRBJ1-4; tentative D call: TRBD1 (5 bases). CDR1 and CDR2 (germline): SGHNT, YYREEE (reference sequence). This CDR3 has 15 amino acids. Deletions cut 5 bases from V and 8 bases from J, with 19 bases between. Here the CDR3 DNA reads TGTGCCAGCAGTCATGTCGGGGGAGGGTCGGAAAAACTGTTTTTT. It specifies CASSHVGGGSEKLFF.

The CDR3 coding sequence is TGTGCCAGTAGTATGCAGGGGCTCTATGGCTACACCTTC. Its protein product is CASSMQGLYGYTF. This sequence joins TRBV19 and TRBJ1-2, with D perhaps matching TRBD1 (6 bases). This CDR3 is built from 13 residues. V lost 3 bases, J lost 4 bases, and 9 bases lay in between. Germline V gene data show CDR1 as LNHDA and CDR2 as SQIVND (reference sequence).

CDR3 region: CASSPDSLYEQYF. In DNA, the CDR3 is TGTGCCAGCAGCCCAGACTCCCTCTACGAGCAGTACTTC. V is TRBV7-9 and J is TRBJ2-7; no firm D call. Trimming pared 5 bases from V and 3 bases from J, leaving 11 bases between. Germline CDR1 is SEHNR and CDR2 is FQNEAQ (reference sequence). This CDR3 contains 13 residues. The variable domain in full, with the rest retrieved from reference TRBV7-9 and TRBJ2-7, is DTGVSQNPRHKITKRGQNVTFRCDPISEHNRLYWYRQTLGQGPEFLTYFQNEAQLEKSRLLSDRFSAERPKGSFSTLEIQRTEQGDSAMYLCASSPDSLYEQYFGPGTRLTVT.

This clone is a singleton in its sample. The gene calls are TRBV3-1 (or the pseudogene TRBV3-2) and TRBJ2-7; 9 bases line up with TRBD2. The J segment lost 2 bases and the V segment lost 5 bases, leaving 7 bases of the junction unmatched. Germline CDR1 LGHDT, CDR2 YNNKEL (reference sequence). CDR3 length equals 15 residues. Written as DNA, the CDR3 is TGTGCCAGCAGCGTTAGCGGGGGCCTACCCTACGAGCAGTACTTC. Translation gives CASSVSGGLPYEQYF.

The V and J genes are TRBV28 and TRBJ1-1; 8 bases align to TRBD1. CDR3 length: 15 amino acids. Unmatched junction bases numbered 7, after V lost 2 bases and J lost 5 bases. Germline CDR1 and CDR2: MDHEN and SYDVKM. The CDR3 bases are TGTGCCAGCAGTTTAAGGACAGGGTATGAGACTGAAGCTTTCTTT. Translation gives CASSLRTGYETEAFF.

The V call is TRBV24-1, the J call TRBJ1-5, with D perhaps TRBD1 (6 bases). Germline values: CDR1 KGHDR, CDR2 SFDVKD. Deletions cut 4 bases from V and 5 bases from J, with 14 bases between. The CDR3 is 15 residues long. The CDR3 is CATSDRYRVDQPQHF. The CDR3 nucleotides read TGTGCCACCAGTGACCGTTACAGGGTCGATCAGCCCCAGCATTTT.

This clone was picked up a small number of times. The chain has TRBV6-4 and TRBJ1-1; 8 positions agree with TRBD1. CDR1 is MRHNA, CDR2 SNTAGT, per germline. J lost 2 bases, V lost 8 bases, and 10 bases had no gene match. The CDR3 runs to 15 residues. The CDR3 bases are TGTGCCAGCCGGGCGGATTCAGGGGGCAACACTGAAGCTTTCTTT. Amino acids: CASRADSGGNTEAFF.

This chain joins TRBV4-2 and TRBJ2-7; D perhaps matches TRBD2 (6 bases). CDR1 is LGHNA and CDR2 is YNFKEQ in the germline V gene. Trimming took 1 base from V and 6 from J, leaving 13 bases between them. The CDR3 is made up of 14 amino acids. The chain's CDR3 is CASSQGGPRGEQYF. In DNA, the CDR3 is TGTGCCAGCAGCCAAGGTGGGCCGCGGGGCGAGCAGTACTTC.

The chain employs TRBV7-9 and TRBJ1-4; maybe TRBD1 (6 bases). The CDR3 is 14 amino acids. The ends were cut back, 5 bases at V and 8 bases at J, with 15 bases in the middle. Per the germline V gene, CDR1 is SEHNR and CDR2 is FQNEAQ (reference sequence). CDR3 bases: TGTGCCAGCAGCACCCACAGGGAGTTAGAAAAACTGTTTTTT. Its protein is CASSTHRELEKLFF.

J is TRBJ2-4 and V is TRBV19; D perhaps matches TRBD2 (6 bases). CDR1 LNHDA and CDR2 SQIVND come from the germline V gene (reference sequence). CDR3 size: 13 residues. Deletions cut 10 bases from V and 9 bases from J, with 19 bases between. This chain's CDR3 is CATTGGGPVIQYF. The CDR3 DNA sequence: TGTGCCACCACCGGGGGTGGGCCGGTCATTCAGTACTTC. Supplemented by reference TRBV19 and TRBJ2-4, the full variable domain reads DGGITQSPKYLFRKEGQNVTLSCEQNLNHDAMYWYRQDPGQGLRLIYYSQIVNDFQKGDIAEGYSVSREKKESFPLTVTSAQKNPTAFYLCATTGGGPVIQYFGAGTRLSVL.